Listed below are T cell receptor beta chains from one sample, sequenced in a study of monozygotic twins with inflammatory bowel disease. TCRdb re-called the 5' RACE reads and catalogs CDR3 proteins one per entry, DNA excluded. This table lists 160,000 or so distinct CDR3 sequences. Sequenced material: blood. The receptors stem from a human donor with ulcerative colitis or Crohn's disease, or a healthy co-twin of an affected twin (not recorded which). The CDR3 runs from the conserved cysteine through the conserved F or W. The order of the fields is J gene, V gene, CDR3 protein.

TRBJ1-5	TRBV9	CASSPTGQASNQPQHF
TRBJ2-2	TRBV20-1	CSARPGVNTGELFF
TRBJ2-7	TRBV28	CASSLISGRPRTYEQYF
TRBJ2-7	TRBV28	CASSLSSGGVTYEQYF
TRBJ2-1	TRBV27	CASRGGTSYNEQFF
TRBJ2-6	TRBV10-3	CAISGGGPSSGANVLTF
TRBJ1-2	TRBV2	CASGKENYGYTF
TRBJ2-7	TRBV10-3	CAIRTSPGGTYEQYF
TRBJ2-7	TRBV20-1	CSASLGQGWDEQYF
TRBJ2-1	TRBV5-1	CASSLAWTSGMGYNEQFF
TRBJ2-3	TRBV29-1	CSVAGQGRGTDTQYF
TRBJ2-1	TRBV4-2	CASSQEGAGAVVEQFF
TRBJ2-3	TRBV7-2	CASSLNPKSTDTQYF
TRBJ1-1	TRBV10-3	CAISEGRTMNTEAFF
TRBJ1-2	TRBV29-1	CSVASDRTLTGYTF
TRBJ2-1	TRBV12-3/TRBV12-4	CASSLGGLPNEGQFF
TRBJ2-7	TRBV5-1	CASSLVPIRQGVDEQYF
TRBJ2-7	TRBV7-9	CASSLVPLPYEQYF
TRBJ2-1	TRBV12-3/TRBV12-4	CASRAGAGNEQFF
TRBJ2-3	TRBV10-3	CATGTSGGYTDTQYF
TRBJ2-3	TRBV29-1	CSAPGTSGLTDTQYF
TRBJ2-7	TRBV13	CASSSWSYEQYF
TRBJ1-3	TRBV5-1	CASSLAGSSGNTIYF
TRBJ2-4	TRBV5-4	CASSLDWTSGSGGAKNIQYF
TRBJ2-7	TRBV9	CASSPWENYEQYF
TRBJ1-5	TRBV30	CAWNLDSNQPQHF
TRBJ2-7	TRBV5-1	CASSLQTGTGIYEQYF
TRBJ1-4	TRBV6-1	CASKEGGTGNEKLFF
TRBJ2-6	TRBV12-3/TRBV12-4	CASGGYPSSGANVLTF
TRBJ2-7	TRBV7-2	CASSLTVEGSNEQYF
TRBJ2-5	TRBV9	CASSTWLAGPSGTQYF
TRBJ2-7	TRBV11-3	CASSPGTQEQYF
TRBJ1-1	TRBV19	CASKGRNTEAFF
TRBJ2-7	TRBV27	CASRQGATYEQYF
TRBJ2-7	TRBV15	CATSRDGRRYEQYF
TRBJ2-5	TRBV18	CASSFRTSEETQYF
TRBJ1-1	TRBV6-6	CASLGWGNTEAFF
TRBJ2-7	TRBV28	CASSLPVGTGAHEQYF
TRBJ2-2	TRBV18	CASSSGLAGTGELFF
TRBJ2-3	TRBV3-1	CASSIIQGPSTDTQYF
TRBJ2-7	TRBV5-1	CASSETTGSYEQYF
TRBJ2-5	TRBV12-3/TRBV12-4	CASTTGTFETQYF
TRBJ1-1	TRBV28	CASSFQGAGDTEAFF
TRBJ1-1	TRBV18	CASSPTDRNTEAFF
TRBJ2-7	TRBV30	CAWSVTGGNYEQYF
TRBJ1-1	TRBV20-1	CSARDLRTGDYTNTEAFF
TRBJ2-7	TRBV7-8	CASSLATPGQTYEQYF
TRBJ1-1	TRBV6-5	CASSYSRQGGVNTEAFF
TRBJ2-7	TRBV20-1	CSAHRGVQGTYEQYF